These T cell receptor beta chains were read from a single sample in a study of control samples from healthy donors and cancer patients. Libraries were prepared by immunoSEQ multiplex PCR; TCRdb keeps only in-frame clonotypes and omits some of them. Counted here are around 130,000 clones, about 90% occurring once; the ten biggest clones make up around 7.6%. Source material: PBMCs. The receptors were sampled from a man in his fifties or sixties with head and neck cancer. CDR3s include the opening cysteine and the closing phenylalanine or tryptophan. The order of the fields is CDR3 protein, CDR3 DNA, V gene, D gene, clone size, J gene. D genes are given only for firm matches. The size of a clone is reported for some rows only, either as once, few or many, or as a class for expanded clones.

CDR3: CASSLQPVENSPLHF
DNA: TGCGCCAGCAGCTTGCAGCCAGTGGAGAATTCACCCCTCCACTTT
V: TRBV5-1
D: NA
size: few
J: TRBJ1-6

CDR3: CASRRPGLAVYEQYF
DNA: TGTGCCAGCAGGAGACCGGGACTAGCTGTCTACGAGCAGTACTTC
V: TRBV11-2
D: TRBD2
size: once
J: TRBJ2-7

CDR3: CASSLVLGAPYYGYTF
DNA: TGTGCCAGCAGCTTAGTCCTGGGGGCGCCCTACTATGGCTACACCTTC
V: TRBV7-9
D: NA
size: few
J: TRBJ1-2

CDR3: CASGEGTEAFF
DNA: TGTGCCAGCGGTGAGGGAACTGAAGCTTTCTTT
V: TRBV28
D: NA
size: NA
J: TRBJ1-1

CDR3: CASSQDTVSGNTIYF
DNA: TGTGCCAGCAGCCAAGATACGGTCTCTGGAAACACCATATATTTT
V: TRBV3-1/TRBV3-2
D: NA
size: NA
J: TRBJ1-3

CDR3: CASSEGITGVKAFF
DNA: TGTGCCAGCAGTGAAGGGATAACAGGGGTAAAAGCTTTCTTT
V: TRBV6-1
D: TRBD1
size: NA
J: TRBJ1-1

CDR3: CASSPQDRTDTQYF
DNA: TGTGCCAGCAGCCCACAGGACCGCACAGATACGCAGTATTTT
V: TRBV3-1/TRBV3-2
D: NA
size: once
J: TRBJ2-3

CDR3: CASSSPTPSIQYF
DNA: TGTGCCAGCAGTTCGCCCACCCCCTCCATTCAGTACTTC
V: TRBV28
D: NA
size: NA
J: TRBJ2-4

CDR3: CASSLGTSGSNSYEQYF
DNA: TGTGCCAGTAGTCTCGGGACTAGCGGGTCAAACTCCTACGAGCAGTACTTC
V: TRBV19
D: TRBD2
size: NA
J: TRBJ2-7

CDR3: CASSLEQGRDGYTF
DNA: TGTGCCAGCAGCTTAGAACAGGGCCGAGATGGCTACACCTTC
V: TRBV11-2
D: NA
size: many
J: TRBJ1-2

CDR3: CASSIREGGTEAFF
DNA: TGTGCCAGCAGTATCAGGGAGGGAGGAACTGAAGCTTTCTTT
V: TRBV25-1
D: NA
size: NA
J: TRBJ1-1

CDR3: CASSLLGQGPSEQYF
DNA: TGCGCCAGCAGCTTGCTGGGACAGGGTCCTTCCGAGCAGTACTTC
V: TRBV5-1
D: TRBD1
size: NA
J: TRBJ2-7

CDR3: CASSTRQGLADGYTF
DNA: TGTGCCAGCAGCACTCGACAGGGGCTGGCGGATGGCTACACCTTC
V: TRBV11-2
D: TRBD1
size: NA
J: TRBJ1-2

CDR3: CASSQDSSSFSTDTQYF
DNA: TGTGCCAGCAGCCAAGATTCGAGCTCTTTTAGCACAGATACGCAGTATTTT
V: TRBV3-1/TRBV3-2
D: NA
size: NA
J: TRBJ2-3

CDR3: CASSFGLAGGSYEQYF
DNA: TGTGCCAGCAGTTTCGGACTAGCGGGAGGGTCCTACGAGCAGTACTTC
V: TRBV27
D: TRBD2
size: NA
J: TRBJ2-7

CDR3: CASSPGGAFDHEQYF
DNA: TGTGCCAGCAGCCCGGGGGGCGCCTTTGACCACGAGCAGTACTTC
V: TRBV11-3
D: NA
size: NA
J: TRBJ2-7

CDR3: CVSTLGLVSGNTIYF
DNA: TGTGTCAGCACTCTGGGGCTGGTCTCTGGAAACACCATATATTTT
V: TRBV5-8
D: NA
size: NA
J: TRBJ1-3

CDR3: CASSHGTSQETQYF
DNA: TGCGCCAGCAGCCACGGGACTTCGCAAGAGACCCAGTACTTC
V: TRBV5-1
D: NA
size: few
J: TRBJ2-5

CDR3: CASSQAGGLAGEQYF
DNA: TGCGCCAGCAGCCAAGCGGGAGGGCTCGCCGGGGAGCAGTACTTC
V: TRBV4-1
D: TRBD2
size: NA
J: TRBJ2-7

CDR3: CATGRTEAFF
DNA: TGTGCTACAGGGAGAACTGAAGCTTTCTTT
V: TRBV19
D: NA
size: NA
J: TRBJ1-1

CDR3: CASSRPGTGIDEQYF
DNA: TGTGCCAGCAGCCGCCCCGGGACAGGGATCGACGAGCAGTACTTC
V: TRBV27
D: TRBD1
size: NA
J: TRBJ2-7

CDR3: CSARKNTEAFF
DNA: TGCAGTGCTAGAAAGAACACTGAAGCTTTCTTT
V: TRBV20-1
D: NA
size: NA
J: TRBJ1-1

CDR3: CASSQDSGGAYNEQFF
DNA: TGTGCCAGCAGCCAAGATTCTGGGGGAGCCTACAATGAGCAGTTCTTC
V: TRBV14
D: NA
size: NA
J: TRBJ2-1

CDR3: CASSMGDGEQYF
DNA: TGTGCCAGCAGTATGGGAGATGGGGAGCAGTACTTC
V: TRBV7-9
D: NA
size: NA
J: TRBJ2-7

CDR3: CAWSVGLLAGKQFF
DNA: TGTGCCTGGAGTGTAGGCTTACTAGCGGGAAAGCAGTTCTTC
V: TRBV30
D: TRBD2
size: NA
J: TRBJ2-1

CDR3: CASSSGIYGYTF
DNA: TGTGCCAGCAGCTCAGGGATCTATGGCTACACCTTC
V: TRBV28
D: NA
size: NA
J: TRBJ1-2

CDR3: CASSLGLQPQHF
DNA: TGTGCCAGTAGCCTAGGGCTTCAGCCCCAGCATTTT
V: TRBV19
D: NA
size: NA
J: TRBJ1-5

CDR3: CASSLSGGVVYEQYF
DNA: TGCGCCAGCAGCCTATCTGGGGGAGTAGTATACGAGCAGTACTTC
V: TRBV4-1
D: NA
size: NA
J: TRBJ2-7

CDR3: CARGSQDSGELFF
DNA: TGTGCCAGAGGGAGCCAGGACTCCGGGGAGCTGTTTTTT
V: TRBV12-3/TRBV12-4
D: NA
size: NA
J: TRBJ2-2

CDR3: CASSVREGPYEQYF
DNA: TGTGCCAGCTCGGTGCGGGAGGGCCCTTACGAGCAGTACTTC
V: TRBV18
D: TRBD2
size: NA
J: TRBJ2-7

CDR3: CASCCTINEQFF
DNA: TGTGCCAGCTGCTGCACCATCAATGAGCAGTTCTTC
V: TRBV27
D: NA
size: NA
J: TRBJ2-1

CDR3: CATRDYNSPLHF
DNA: TGTGCCACCCGCGATTATAATTCACCCCTCCACTTT
V: TRBV28
D: NA
size: NA
J: TRBJ1-6

CDR3: CASSQDTNPRSGGYTF
DNA: TGTGCCAGCAGCCAAGACACGAATCCCCGGTCAGGTGGCTACACCTTC
V: TRBV4-2
D: NA
size: once
J: TRBJ1-2

CDR3: CASSRGTTLNTGELFF
DNA: TGTGCCAGCAGCCGAGGGACTACCCTAAACACCGGGGAGCTGTTTTTT
V: TRBV7-8
D: TRBD2
size: NA
J: TRBJ2-2

CDR3: CASRGGLSNQPQHF
DNA: TGTGCCAGCAGAGGGGGACTTAGCAATCAGCCCCAGCATTTT
V: TRBV2
D: NA
size: NA
J: TRBJ1-5

CDR3: CASSARDSYEQYF
DNA: TGTGCCAGCAGCGCCCGGGACTCCTACGAGCAGTACTTC
V: TRBV9
D: NA
size: NA
J: TRBJ2-7

CDR3: CATGGGGSRTSGSYNGELFF
DNA: TGTGCCACCGGCGGCGGGGGCAGTCGGACTAGCGGGAGTTATAACGGGGAGCTGTTTTTT
V: TRBV15
D: TRBD2
size: NA
J: TRBJ2-2

CDR3: CASSVFEDTEAFF
DNA: TGTGCCAGCAGCGTATTTGAGGACACTGAAGCTTTCTTT
V: TRBV9
D: NA
size: NA
J: TRBJ1-1

CDR3: CATADSLAGGGEQFF
DNA: TGTGCCACCGCCGATAGCCTAGCGGGAGGGGGGGAGCAGTTCTTC
V: TRBV10-3
D: TRBD2
size: NA
J: TRBJ2-1

CDR3: CASSSSGPLYGYTF
DNA: TGTGCCAGCAGTTCCTCCGGGCCCCTCTATGGCTACACCTTC
V: TRBV27
D: NA
size: once
J: TRBJ1-2

CDR3: CASSQNHREQETQYF
DNA: TGTGCCAGCAGCCAGAACCACAGGGAGCAAGAGACCCAGTACTTC
V: TRBV4-2
D: NA
size: NA
J: TRBJ2-5

CDR3: CASRPNTQGRHGYTF
DNA: TGTGCCAGCAGACCCAATACACAGGGACGGCATGGCTACACCTTC
V: TRBV6-5
D: NA
size: NA
J: TRBJ1-2